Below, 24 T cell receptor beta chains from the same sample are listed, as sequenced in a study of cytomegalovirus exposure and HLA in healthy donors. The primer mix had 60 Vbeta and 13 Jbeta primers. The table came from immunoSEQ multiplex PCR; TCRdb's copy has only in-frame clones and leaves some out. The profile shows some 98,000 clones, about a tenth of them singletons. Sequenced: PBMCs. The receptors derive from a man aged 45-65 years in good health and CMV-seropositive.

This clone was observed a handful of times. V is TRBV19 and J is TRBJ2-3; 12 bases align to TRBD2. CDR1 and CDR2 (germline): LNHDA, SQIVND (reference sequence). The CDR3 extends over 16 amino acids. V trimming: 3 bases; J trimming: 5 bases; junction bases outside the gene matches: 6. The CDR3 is CASSIPSGRAIDTQYF. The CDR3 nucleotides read TGTGCCAGTAGTATCCCTAGCGGGAGGGCCATAGATACGCAGTATTTT.

CDR3 bases: TGTGCCAGCACCCCTCCCACGGGGGATGAGCAGTACTTC. Its protein product is CASTPPTGDEQYF. V gene TRBV28 combines with J gene TRBJ2-7; D perhaps matches TRBD2 (6 bases). From germline, CDR1 is MDHEN and CDR2 SYDVKM. The CDR3 has 13 residues. V was trimmed by 7 bases and J by 7 bases, leaving 17 bases between them.

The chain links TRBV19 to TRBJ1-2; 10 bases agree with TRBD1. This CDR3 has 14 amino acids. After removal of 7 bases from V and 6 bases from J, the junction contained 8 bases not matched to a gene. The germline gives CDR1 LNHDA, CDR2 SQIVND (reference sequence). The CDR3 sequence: CASTEDRGYDGYTF. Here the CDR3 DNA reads TGTGCCAGTACCGAGGACAGGGGGTATGATGGCTACACCTTC.

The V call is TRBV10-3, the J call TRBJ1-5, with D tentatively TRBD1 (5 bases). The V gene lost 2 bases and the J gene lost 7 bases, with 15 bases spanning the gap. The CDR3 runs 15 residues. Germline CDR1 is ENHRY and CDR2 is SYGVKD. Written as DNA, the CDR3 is TGTGCCATCAGTGAGGCAGGGAAGATTCTCCAGCCCCAGCATTTT. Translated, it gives CAISEAGKILQPQHF.

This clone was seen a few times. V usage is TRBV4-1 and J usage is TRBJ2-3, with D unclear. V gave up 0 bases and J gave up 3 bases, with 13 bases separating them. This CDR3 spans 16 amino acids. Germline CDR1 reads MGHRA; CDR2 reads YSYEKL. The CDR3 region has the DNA TGCGCCAGCAGCCAAGAAGTAACGGGTGGTACAGATACGCAGTATTTT. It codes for CASSQEVTGGTDTQYF.

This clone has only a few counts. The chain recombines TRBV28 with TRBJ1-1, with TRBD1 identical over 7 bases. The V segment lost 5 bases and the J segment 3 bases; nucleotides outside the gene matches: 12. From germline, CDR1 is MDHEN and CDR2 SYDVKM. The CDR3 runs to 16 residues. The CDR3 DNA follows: TGTGCCAGCAGTGCACCCGGGGACAGAGGGTACACTGAAGCTTTCTTT. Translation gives CASSAPGDRGYTEAFF.

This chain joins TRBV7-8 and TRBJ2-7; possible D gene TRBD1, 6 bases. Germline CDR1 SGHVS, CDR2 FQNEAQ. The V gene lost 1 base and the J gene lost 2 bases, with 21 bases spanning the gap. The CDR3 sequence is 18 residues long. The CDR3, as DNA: TGTGCCAGCAGCTTAGGGGGCGTGAGAACAGGGACCGCCTACGAGCAGTACTTC. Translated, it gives CASSLGGVRTGTAYEQYF.

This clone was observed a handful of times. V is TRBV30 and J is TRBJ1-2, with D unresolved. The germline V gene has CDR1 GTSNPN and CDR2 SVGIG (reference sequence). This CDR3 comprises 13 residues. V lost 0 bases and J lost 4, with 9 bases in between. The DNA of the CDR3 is TGTGCCTGGAGTGTGGAGGACCGCTATGGCTACACCTTC. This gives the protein CAWSVEDRYGYTF.

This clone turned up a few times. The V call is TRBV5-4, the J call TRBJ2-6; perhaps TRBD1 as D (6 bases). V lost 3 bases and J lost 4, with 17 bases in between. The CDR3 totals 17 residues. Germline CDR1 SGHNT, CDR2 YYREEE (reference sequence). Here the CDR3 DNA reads TGTGCCAGCAGCTACTACCTCCAGGGGAGAGGGGCCAACGTCCTGACTTTC. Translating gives CASSYYLQGRGANVLTF.

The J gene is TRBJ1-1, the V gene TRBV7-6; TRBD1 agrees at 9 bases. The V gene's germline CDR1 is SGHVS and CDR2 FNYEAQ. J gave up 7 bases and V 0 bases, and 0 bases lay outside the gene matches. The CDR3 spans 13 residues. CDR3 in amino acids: CASSLAGQGEAFF. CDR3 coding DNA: TGTGCCAGCAGCTTAGCGGGACAGGGTGAAGCTTTCTTT.

The CDR3 region is CASSPDSFDTGELFF. CDR3 coding DNA: TGTGCCAGCTCACCGGACTCCTTTGATACCGGGGAGCTGTTTTTT. The chain recombines TRBV18 with TRBJ2-2, with a possible D match to TRBD2 (5 bases). The CDR3 is made up of 15 amino acids. Trimming left V 3 bases short and J 5 bases short, with 13 bases between. CDR1 is KGHSH, CDR2 LQKENI, per germline.

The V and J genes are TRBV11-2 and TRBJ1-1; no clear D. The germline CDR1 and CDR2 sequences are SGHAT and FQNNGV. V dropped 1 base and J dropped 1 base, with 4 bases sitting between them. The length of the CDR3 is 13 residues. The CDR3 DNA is TGTGCCAGCAGCTTAGTTCAGAACACTGAAGCTTTCTTT. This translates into CASSLVQNTEAFF.

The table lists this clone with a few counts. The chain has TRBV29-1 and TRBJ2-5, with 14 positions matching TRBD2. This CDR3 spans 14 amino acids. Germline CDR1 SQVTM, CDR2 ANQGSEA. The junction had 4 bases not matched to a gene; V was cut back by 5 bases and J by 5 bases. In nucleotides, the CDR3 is TGCAGCGTTTCGGGACTAGCGGGAGTGGAGACCCAGTACTTC. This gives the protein CSVSGLAGVETQYF.

CDR3 coding DNA: TGTGCCAGCAGCCCCGACAGGGGTATCTACGAGCAGTACTTC. This sequence encodes CASSPDRGIYEQYF. The chain recombines TRBV5-4 with TRBJ2-7; 8 bases align to TRBD1. The CDR3 runs 14 residues. Germline loops: CDR1 SGHNT, CDR2 YYREEE (reference sequence). Trimming cost V 4 bases and J 3 bases; bases outside gene matches: 6.

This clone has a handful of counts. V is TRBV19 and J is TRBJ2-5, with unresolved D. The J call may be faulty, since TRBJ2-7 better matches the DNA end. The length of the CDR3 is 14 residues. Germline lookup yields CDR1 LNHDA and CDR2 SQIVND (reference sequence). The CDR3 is CASSIGPLIYEQYF. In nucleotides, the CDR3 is TGTGCCAGTAGTATTGGGCCGCTGATCTACGAGCAGTACTTC.

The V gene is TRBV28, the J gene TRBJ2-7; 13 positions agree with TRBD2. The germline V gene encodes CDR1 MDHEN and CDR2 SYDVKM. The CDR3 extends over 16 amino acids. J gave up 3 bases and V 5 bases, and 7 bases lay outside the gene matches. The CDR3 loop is CASSLYRTSGSYEQYF. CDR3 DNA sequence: TGTGCCAGCAGTCTATACCGGACTAGCGGGAGCTACGAGCAGTACTTC.

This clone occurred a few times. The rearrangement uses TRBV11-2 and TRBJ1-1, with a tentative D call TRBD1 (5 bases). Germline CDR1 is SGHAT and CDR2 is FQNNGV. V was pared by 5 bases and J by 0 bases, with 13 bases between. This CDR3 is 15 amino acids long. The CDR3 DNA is TGTGCCAGCAGCCCGACGGAACAGGTGAACACTGAAGCTTTCTTT. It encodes CASSPTEQVNTEAFF.

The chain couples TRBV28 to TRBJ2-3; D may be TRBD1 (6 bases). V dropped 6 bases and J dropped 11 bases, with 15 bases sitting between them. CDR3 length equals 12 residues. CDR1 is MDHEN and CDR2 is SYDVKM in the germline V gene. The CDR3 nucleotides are TGTGCCAGCAGCCTCCCCGGACAGCTGCAGTATTTT. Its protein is CASSLPGQLQYF.

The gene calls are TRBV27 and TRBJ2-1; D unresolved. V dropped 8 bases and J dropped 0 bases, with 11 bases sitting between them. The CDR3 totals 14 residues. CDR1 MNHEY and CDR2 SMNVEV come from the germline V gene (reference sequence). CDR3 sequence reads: CASALRYSYNEQFF. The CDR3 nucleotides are TGTGCCAGCGCTCTGCGGTACTCCTACAATGAGCAGTTCTTC.

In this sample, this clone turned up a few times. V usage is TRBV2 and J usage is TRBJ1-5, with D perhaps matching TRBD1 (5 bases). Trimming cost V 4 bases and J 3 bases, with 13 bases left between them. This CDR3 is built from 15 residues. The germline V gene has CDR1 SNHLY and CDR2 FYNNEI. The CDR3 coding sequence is TGTGCCAGCAGTGGAAGGGGAGGATTCAATCAGCCCCAGCATTTT. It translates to CASSGRGGFNQPQHF.

CDR3 region: CASSRSGTANTEAFF. The CDR3 DNA sequence: TGTGCCAGCAGTCGTTCCGGGACAGCGAACACTGAAGCTTTCTTT. The chain is built from TRBV28 and TRBJ1-1, with 7 bases lining up with TRBD1. This CDR3 is 15 amino acids long. Germline V gene sequence: CDR1 MDHEN, CDR2 SYDVKM. The trim removed 5 bases at V and 1 base at J, leaving 7 bases unmatched.

In DNA, the CDR3 is TGTGCCAGCCGGTATACAGGGGGCACTGGGGCCAACGTCCTGACTTTC. Protein: CASRYTGGTGANVLTF. The rearrangement uses TRBV2 and TRBJ2-6, with 9 bases identical to TRBD1. CDR3 length equals 16 residues. CDR1 and CDR2 (germline): SNHLY, FYNNEI. The J segment lost 2 bases and the V segment lost 8 bases, leaving 7 bases of the junction unmatched.

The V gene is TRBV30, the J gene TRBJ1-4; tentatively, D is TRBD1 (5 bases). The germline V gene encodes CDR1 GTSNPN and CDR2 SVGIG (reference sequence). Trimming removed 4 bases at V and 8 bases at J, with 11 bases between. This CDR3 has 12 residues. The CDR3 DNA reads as TGTGCCTGGACCAGGGACTTAGAAAAACTGTTTTTT. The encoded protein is CAWTRDLEKLFF.

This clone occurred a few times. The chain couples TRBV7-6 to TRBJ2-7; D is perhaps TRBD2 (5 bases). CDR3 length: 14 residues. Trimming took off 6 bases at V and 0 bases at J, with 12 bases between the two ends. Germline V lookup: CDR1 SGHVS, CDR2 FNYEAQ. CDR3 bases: TGTGCCAGCAGTTCAGCGGAAACCTCCTACGAGCAGTACTTC. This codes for CASSSAETSYEQYF. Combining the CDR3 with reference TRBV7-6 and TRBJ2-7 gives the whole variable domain GAGVSQSPRYKVTKRGQDVALRCDPISGHVSLYWYRQALGQGPEFLTYFNYEAQQDKSGLPNDRFSAERPEGSISTLTIQRTEQRDSAMYRCASSSAETSYEQYFGPGTRLTVT.